The T cell receptor beta chain described here comes from a study of a mutant IDH1 vaccine in newly diagnosed glioma. Study background: Pretreatment consisted of radiotherapy, temozolomide, or both, with most receiving both.

Germline V gene data show CDR1 as MNHNY and CDR2 as SVGAGI (reference sequence). The CDR3 runs 13 residues. A remark on this clone: Its antigen is unidentified. At one end, the junction sequence differs from germline, possibly due to a read error.

TCRdb's table, derived via immunoSEQ multiplex PCR, lists solely in-frame clones and lacks some. This sample has roughly 60,000 clones, with 85% found just once. The time point: week 23, last vaccination. Doses comprised 300 ug of mutant IDH1 20-mer peptide each, plus topical imiquimod. The V and J genes are TRBV6-6 and TRBJ1-6; D might be TRBD1 (6 bases). This TCR was sampled from a man aged 30 to 45 with glioma. This specimen was PBMCs, taken from a glioma patient whose treatment included an IDH1 peptide vaccine. CDR3 coding DNA: TGTGCCAGCAGCTACTACAGGGATTCACCCCTCCACTTT. It specifies CASSYYRDSPLHF.